One and the same sample provided the 14 T cell receptor beta chains below, sequenced in a study of type 1 and type 2 diabetes patients listed by TCRdb under 2016. Sequenced on an Illumina MiSeq. For TCRbeta CDR3 amplification, the template was genomic DNA taken from the sorted T cell subsets. The TCRbeta CDR3 region was amplified by multiplex PCR using 30 forward and 13 reverse primers. TCRdb reworked the public reads: Q25 trimming with fastp, MiXCR clone assembly, productive beta chains retained. All rows with the same CDR3 protein become a single entry with the most common DNA and genes. The sample yields 270,000 or so distinct CDR3 sequences; approximately 45% were counted once. The ten largest make up roughly 15% of the sample. Sequenced material: peripheral blood mononuclear cells (PBMCs). Source of these receptors: a man between 18 and 29 years old with type 2 diabetes.

This clonotype was seen ten or more times. The gene calls are TRBV2 and TRBJ2-2, with 8 bases matching TRBD1. V was pared by 7 bases and J by 4 bases, with 8 bases of the junction left unmatched. CDR1 is SNHLY, CDR2 FYNNEI, per germline. The CDR3 consists of 15 residues. The chain's CDR3 is CASNGQGKVTGELFF. The CDR3 region has the DNA TGTGCCAGCAACGGACAGGGAAAGGTCACCGGGGAGCTGTTTTTT.

The V call is TRBV7-2, the J call TRBJ2-1; the match to TRBD1 covers 7 bases. The CDR3 consists of 15 residues. CDR1 SGHTA and CDR2 FQGNSA come from the germline V gene. J was trimmed by 6 bases and V by 5 bases; bases with no gene match: 10. This CDR3 reads CASSARTGYRNEQFF. CDR3 DNA sequence: TGTGCCAGCAGCGCCCGGACAGGCTACCGCAATGAGCAGTTCTTC. The variable domain in full, with the rest retrieved from reference TRBV7-2 and TRBJ2-1, is GAGVSQSPSNKVTEKGKDVELRCDPISGHTALYWYRQSLGQGLEFLIYFQGNSAPDKSGLPSDRFSAERTGGSVSTLTIQRTQQEDSAVYLCASSARTGYRNEQFFGPGTRLTVL.

This clonotype was found a few times. The rearrangement uses TRBV12-3 or TRBV12-4 and TRBJ1-5; 7 positions match TRBD1. CDR3 length equals 12 residues. The V and J ends lost 5 bases and 9 bases, in that order; junction bases with no gene match: 4. In DNA, the CDR3 is TGTGCCAGCAGTCACAGGGGAAGGCCCCAGCATTTT. As protein: CASSHRGRPQHF.

The rearrangement links TRBV2 to TRBJ2-2; no clear D gene. V gave up 3 bases and J gave up 9 bases, with 8 bases separating them. From germline, CDR1 is SNHLY and CDR2 FYNNEI. The CDR3 loop spans 12 amino acids. Here the CDR3 DNA reads TGTGCCAGCAGTGAGTTAGTAAGGGAGCTGTTTTTT. Protein product: CASSELVRELFF.

This chain uses TRBV20-1 with TRBJ2-1, with a tentative D call TRBD2 (5 bases). The CDR3 is 15 residues long. V lost 0 bases, J lost 6 bases, and 15 bases lay in between. Germline CDR1 DFQATT, CDR2 SNEGSKA (reference sequence). CDR3 in DNA: TGCAGTGCTAGAGATCTTCGTGGGAGAGCCAATGAGCAGTTCTTC. Protein product: CSARDLRGRANEQFF.

This clonotype came up many times. The J gene is TRBJ2-5, the V gene TRBV6-6; tentative D call: TRBD2 (6 bases). Per germline, CDR1 MNHNY and CDR2 SVGAGI (reference sequence). The CDR3 is 13 amino acids. Trimming took off 6 bases at V and 1 base at J, with 9 bases between the two ends. DNA for the CDR3: TGTGCCAGCAGCACTAGCTTCCAAGAGACCCAGTACTTC. Encoded protein: CASSTSFQETQYF.

This clonotype has a handful of counts. The V gene is TRBV6-6, the J gene TRBJ1-4; maybe TRBD1 (5 bases). The CDR3 contains 14 residues. The germline gives CDR1 MNHNY, CDR2 SVGAGI (reference sequence). The V end was cut by 5 bases, the J end by 3 bases, with 10 bases between. CDR3 DNA sequence: TGTGCCAGCAGTCGATGGACACCTAATGAAAAACTGTTTTTT. This sequence encodes CASSRWTPNEKLFF.

The rearrangement links TRBV28 to TRBJ1-4, with 7 bases identical to TRBD1. The germline V gene has CDR1 MDHEN and CDR2 SYDVKM. The junction had 11 bases not matched to a gene; V was cut back by 5 bases and J by 8 bases. The CDR3 runs to 15 residues. This chain's CDR3 is CASSPVQGIGEKLFF. The CDR3 DNA follows: TGTGCCAGCAGTCCCGTACAGGGGATAGGAGAAAAACTGTTTTTT.

The V call is TRBV12-3 or TRBV12-4, the J call TRBJ2-2, with 8 bases lining up with TRBD2. With V trimmed by 6 bases and J by 2 bases, 5 bases remained unmatched. CDR3 size: 15 residues. CDR3 bases: TGTGCCAGCAGGCCACTAGCGGTTAACACCGGGGAGCTGTTTTTT. Encoded protein: CASRPLAVNTGELFF.

J is TRBJ1-1 and V is TRBV28, with 9 bases matching TRBD1. CDR1 and CDR2 (germline): MDHEN, SYDVKM. The V and J ends lost 6 bases and 5 bases, in that order; junction bases with no gene match: 7. CDR3 length: 14 residues. CDR3 in amino acids: CASSRYRGQTEAFF. The CDR3 nucleotides read TGTGCCAGCAGCAGATACAGGGGGCAGACTGAAGCTTTCTTT.

The rearrangement uses TRBV19 and TRBJ2-1; D is ambiguous. The germline V gene encodes CDR1 LNHDA and CDR2 SQIVND (reference sequence). V lost 6 bases to trimming and J lost 8 bases, with 17 bases between them. The CDR3 contains 14 residues. The CDR3 bases are TGTGCCAGTAGCGAAGCCCTATATGTGGATGAGCAGTTCTTC. It specifies CASSEALYVDEQFF.

V is TRBV10-1 and J is TRBJ2-2; D not resolved. V shed 4 bases and J shed 5 bases, with 8 bases lying between them. Germline V lookup: CDR1 WNHNN, CDR2 SYGVQD (reference sequence). The CDR3 sequence is 13 residues long. Here the CDR3 reads CASSGSITGELFF. DNA for the CDR3: TGCGCCAGCAGTGGCTCGATTACCGGGGAGCTGTTTTTT.

This clonotype was seen a handful of times. This sequence joins TRBV10-3 and TRBJ2-7, with 8 bases aligning to TRBD2. V was clipped by 5 bases and J by 3 bases; unmatched bases: 3. Germline CDR1 reads ENHRY; CDR2 reads SYGVKD. This CDR3 spans 13 amino acids. CDR3 in DNA: TGTGCCATCAGTACCAGCGGGGGCTACGAGCAGTACTTC. This encodes CAISTSGGYEQYF.

This clonotype was detected a few times. The genes are TRBV12-3 or TRBV12-4 and TRBJ2-1, with 7 bases lining up with TRBD1. There are 15 residues in the CDR3. Trimming took 3 bases from V and 6 from J; bases not matched to a gene: 8. CDR3 bases: TGTGCCAGCAGTTTCGGACCGGACAGGCCCAATGAGCAGTTCTTC. Its protein product is CASSFGPDRPNEQFF.